These 3 T cell receptor beta chains were all obtained from the same sample, sequenced in a study of T cells in Graves' hyperthyroidism and ophthalmopathy. RNA transcripts were the template for amplifying TCR beta CDR3 regions. The study used the HTBI primer set for a first-round RT-PCR of the TCR CDR3. TCRdb re-derived calls from the multiplex PCR reads in MiXCR, one entry per CDR3 protein. The table records roughly 570,000 distinct CDR3 sequences, more than 45% of them present only once. Sequenced sample: peripheral blood or thyroid tissue (not recorded which). These receptor sequences come from an adult woman with Graves' disease, either hyperthyroidism or ophthalmopathy (not recorded which).

This clonotype has only a few counts. The V and J genes are TRBV29-1 and TRBJ1-2; no firm D call. Germline CDR1 and CDR2: SQVTM and ANQGSEA. This CDR3 spans 14 amino acids. The V gene lost 3 bases and the J gene lost 0 bases, with 11 bases spanning the gap. CDR3 amino acids: CSVEDGQANYGYTF. The DNA for the CDR3 is TGCAGCGTTGAGGATGGGCAGGCTAACTATGGCTACACCTTC.

The chain carries TRBV20-1 and TRBJ1-5; 8 bases are shared with TRBD1. The V gene end was trimmed by 3 bases and the J gene end by 2 bases; junction bases not matched to a gene: 3. The germline CDR1 and CDR2 sequences are DFQATT and SNEGSKA (reference sequence). This CDR3 region has 14 residues. Here the CDR3 reads CSAREQGGNQPQHF. CDR3 sequence (DNA): TGCAGTGCTAGGGAACAGGGGGGCAATCAGCCCCAGCATTTT.

This chain links TRBV6-5 with TRBJ2-5; D uncertain. Germline V lookup: CDR1 MNHEY, CDR2 SVGAGI. The CDR3 is made up of 13 amino acids. Trimming left V 0 bases short and J 4 bases short, with 6 bases between. The CDR3 DNA sequence: TGTGCCAGCAGTTACTCGGTTTCAGAGACCCAGTACTTC. Residues: CASSYSVSETQYF.